This passage covers 31 T cell receptor beta chains from one sample sequenced in a study of cytomegalovirus exposure and HLA in healthy donors. The PCR contained 60 Vbeta and 13 Jbeta primers. Profiling relied on immunoSEQ multiplex PCR, and the TCRdb table lists in-frame clones only, not all of them. The sample contains some 190,000 clones, around 80% of which appear only once. Sequenced sample: PBMCs. Every receptor here comes from a man between 40 and 49 years old in good health and CMV-seropositive.

This clone showed up just a few times. The CDR3 loop reads CASSIAPRGTEAFF. CDR3 nucleotide sequence: TGTGCCAGTAGTATAGCACCCCGGGGCACTGAAGCTTTCTTT. V gene TRBV19 combines with J gene TRBJ1-1; D not resolved. The CDR3 is 14 amino acids. Trimming removed 1 base from V and 4 bases from J, with 10 bases in between. The germline gives CDR1 LNHDA, CDR2 SQIVND (reference sequence).

The V call is TRBV7-9, the J call TRBJ2-1, with TRBD2 matching over 7 bases. This CDR3 has 13 residues. V lost 4 bases and J lost 11; bases outside the gene matches: 8. From germline, CDR1 is SEHNR and CDR2 FQNEAQ (reference sequence). CDR3 sequence: CASSSTASGKQFF. The DNA of the CDR3 is TGTGCCAGCAGCTCGACCGCTAGCGGTAAGCAGTTCTTC. Combining the CDR3 with reference TRBV7-9 and TRBJ2-1 gives the whole variable domain DTGVSQNPRHKITKRGQNVTFRCDPISEHNRLYWYRQTLGQGPEFLTYFQNEAQLEKSRLLSDRFSAERPKGSFSTLEIQRTEQGDSAMYLCASSSTASGKQFFGPGTRLTVL.

The table lists this clone with a count of one. The chain is built from TRBV12-5 and TRBJ1-6; TRBD1 matches 8 bases. Looked up from germline, CDR1 is LGHNT and CDR2 is FRNRAP. The V segment lost 3 bases and the J segment 7 bases; nucleotides outside the gene matches: 5. The CDR3 is 15 residues long. CDR3 in amino acids: CASGLQGVYNSPLHF. DNA for the CDR3: TGTGCTAGTGGTTTACAGGGGGTTTACAATTCACCCCTCCACTTT.

The chain employs TRBV7-9 and TRBJ2-1; 7 bases are shared with TRBD1. J was trimmed by 7 bases and V by 2 bases; bases with no gene match: 5. The CDR3 consists of 14 residues. CDR1 is SEHNR and CDR2 is FQNEAQ in the germline V gene (reference sequence). In nucleotides, the CDR3 is TGTGCCAGCAGCTTACAAGGGGGCGCGAATGAGCAGTTCTTC. Protein product: CASSLQGGANEQFF. Complete variable domain (other parts from reference TRBV7-9 and TRBJ2-1): DTGVSQNPRHKITKRGQNVTFRCDPISEHNRLYWYRQTLGQGPEFLTYFQNEAQLEKSRLLSDRFSAERPKGSFSTLEIQRTEQGDSAMYLCASSLQGGANEQFFGPGTRLTVL.

J is TRBJ1-3 and V is TRBV29-1; unclear D gene. The V gene lost 6 bases and the J gene lost 4 bases, with 13 bases spanning the gap. The CDR3 extends over 13 amino acids. The germline V gene has CDR1 SQVTM and CDR2 ANQGSEA. The DNA for the CDR3 is TGCAGCGTGCCCGGAGCGGAGGGAAACACCATATATTTT. Translation gives CSVPGAEGNTIYF.

The CDR3 nucleotides read TGTGCCAGCAGCTTATCCGGACAGGGCGGTCAGCCCCAGCATTTT. Protein sequence: CASSLSGQGGQPQHF. V and J are TRBV11-2 and TRBJ1-5; 8 bases map to TRBD1. This CDR3 spans 15 amino acids. The germline gives CDR1 SGHAT, CDR2 FQNNGV. V was pared by 2 bases and J by 6 bases, with 6 bases of the junction left unmatched.

The chain employs TRBV10-3 and TRBJ1-5, with TRBD1 matching 8 bases. Germline CDR1 ENHRY, CDR2 SYGVKD. The CDR3 contains 19 residues. Trimming cost V 4 bases and J 4 bases; bases outside gene matches: 18. The chain's CDR3 is CAISAPGGTGQQPNQPQHF. CDR3 DNA sequence: TGTGCCATCAGTGCGCCCGGCGGGACAGGACAGCAACCTAATCAGCCCCAGCATTTT.

V is TRBV19 and J is TRBJ2-1, with D possibly being TRBD2 (6 bases). Germline CDR1 reads LNHDA; CDR2 reads SQIVND (reference sequence). This CDR3 spans 16 amino acids. V lost 3 bases and J lost 8, with 20 bases in between. CDR3 DNA: TGTGCCAGTAGTATGATGACTAGAGAGGGAGGTGATGAGCAGTTCTTC. Its protein is CASSMMTREGGDEQFF. The full variable domain, completed using reference TRBV19 and TRBJ2-1, is DGGITQSPKYLFRKEGQNVTLSCEQNLNHDAMYWYRQDPGQGLRLIYYSQIVNDFQKGDIAEGYSVSREKKESFPLTVTSAQKNPTAFYLCASSMMTREGGDEQFFGPGTRLTVL.

The count of this clone is one. This chain links TRBV2 with TRBJ2-2; D call uncertain. This CDR3 is built from 12 residues. Trimming stripped 4 bases from V and 5 bases from J, with 5 bases between. CDR1 and CDR2 from the germline V gene are SNHLY and FYNNEI. The CDR3 sequence is CASSVGTGELFF. The CDR3 DNA is TGTGCCAGCAGTGTCGGGACCGGGGAGCTGTTTTTT.

The chain uses TRBV5-1 and TRBJ1-3; 9 bases fit TRBD1. This CDR3 has 15 amino acids. CDR1 and CDR2 from the germline V gene are SGHRS and YFSETQ. J was trimmed by 1 base and V by 4 bases; bases with no gene match: 3. The CDR3 loop is CASSRGTGSGNTIYF. The DNA of the CDR3 is TGCGCCAGCAGCAGGGGGACAGGGTCTGGAAACACCATATATTTT.

As to this clone: The junction and the germline gene differ at one end; a read error may be behind it. V is TRBV29-1 and J is TRBJ2-3; D might be TRBD1 (6 bases). CDR3 size: 15 residues. The germline V gene has CDR1 SQVTM and CDR2 ANQGSEA. CDR3 amino acids: CSVKGVGAPTGTQYF. Here the CDR3 DNA reads TGCAGCGTAAAAGGTGTCGGGGCGCCGACAGGTACGCAGTATTTT.

This sequence joins TRBV11-1 and TRBJ2-3; D call uncertain. This CDR3 is 13 amino acids long. Germline CDR1 and CDR2: SGHAT and FQDESV (reference sequence). Trimming pared 0 bases from V and 2 bases from J, leaving 3 bases between. The CDR3 sequence: CASSLALTDTQYF. The CDR3 nucleotides read TGTGCCAGCAGCTTAGCACTCACAGATACGCAGTATTTT. The whole variable domain, filled in from reference TRBV11-1 and TRBJ2-3, reads EAEVAQSPRYKITEKSQAVAFWCDPISGHATLYWYRQILGQGPELLVQFQDESVVDDSQLPKDRFSAERLKGVDSTLKIQPAELGDSAMYLCASSLALTDTQYFGPGTRLTVL.

This clone appeared once. J is TRBJ1-1 and V is TRBV10-3; 10 bases align to TRBD1. CDR1 is ENHRY and CDR2 is SYGVKD in the germline V gene. The CDR3 sequence is 14 residues long. V lost 7 bases, J lost 5 bases, and 7 bases stayed unmatched. The CDR3 DNA reads as TGTGCCATCAAAACCGGGACAGGGGCAACTGAAGCTTTCTTT. This sequence encodes CAIKTGTGATEAFF.

The chain uses TRBV7-6 and TRBJ2-7; 10 nucleotides line up with TRBD2. The ends lost 4 bases at V and 3 bases at J; junction bases unmatched: 3. CDR3 length equals 14 residues. The germline V gene has CDR1 SGHVS and CDR2 FNYEAQ. CDR3 in DNA: TGTGCCAGCAGCTCCGGGACTAGCGTCTACGAGCAGTACTTC. It codes for CASSSGTSVYEQYF.

The chain couples TRBV5-8 to TRBJ2-7; possible D gene TRBD1, 6 bases. The germline gives CDR1 SGHTS, CDR2 YDEGEE. This CDR3 comprises 17 residues. V lost 0 bases, J lost 0 bases, and 16 bases lay in between. CDR3 DNA sequence: TGTGCCAGCAGCTTGGTGGGGGCTGGGACGAGCTCCTACGAGCAGTACTTC. Translated, it gives CASSLVGAGTSSYEQYF. Looking up the rest from reference TRBV5-8 and TRBJ2-7 gives the full variable domain: EAGVTQSPTHLIKTRGQQATLRCSPISGHTSVYWYQQALGLGLQFLLWYDEGEERNRGNFPPRFSGRQFPNYSSELNVNALELEDSALYLCASSLVGAGTSSYEQYFGPGTRLTVT.

This rearrangement joins TRBV15 to TRBJ2-7; 9 bases fit TRBD2. The CDR3 is 15 amino acids. Germline CDR1 is LNHNV and CDR2 is YYDKDF (reference sequence). V trimming: 6 bases; J trimming: 1 base; junction bases outside the gene matches: 7. The CDR3 spells CATRERGAISYEQYF. DNA for the CDR3: TGTGCCACCAGGGAGCGGGGGGCGATTTCCTACGAGCAGTACTTC.

The V gene is TRBV21-1, the J gene TRBJ2-3; the listed D gene, TRBD2, was not tested against the DNA. TRBV21-1 is recorded as a pseudogene. This CDR3 comprises 16 residues. CDR3 sequence (DNA): TGTGCCAGCAGGACAACGAGCGGGGGGAGGGCAGATACGCAGTATTTT. Translated: CASRTTSGGRADTQYF.

This clone was found a few times. V gene TRBV5-5 combines with J gene TRBJ2-7; TRBD1 agrees at 8 bases. The CDR3 is 13 residues long. V was clipped by 4 bases and J by 5 bases; unmatched bases: 5. Per the germline V gene, CDR1 is SGHKS and CDR2 is YYEKEE (reference sequence). DNA for the CDR3: TGTGCCAGCAGCCCCTCGGACAGGGACGAGCAGTACTTC. This sequence encodes CASSPSDRDEQYF.

This chain uses TRBV5-1 with TRBJ1-2; possible D gene TRBD1, 5 bases. V was pared by 0 bases and J by 9 bases, with 18 bases between. The germline V gene has CDR1 SGHRS and CDR2 YFSETQ. The CDR3 totals 15 residues. The CDR3 region has the DNA TGCGCCAGCAGCTTGGCCCCGGGCCAGGGTGGTAGCTACACCTTC. Its translation: CASSLAPGQGGSYTF.

This chain uses TRBV6-4 with TRBJ2-1, with D possibly TRBD1 on 6 matching bases. The CDR3 consists of 17 residues. V was shortened by 6 bases and J by 0 bases, with 18 bases between the two germline ends. Per the germline V gene, CDR1 is MRHNA and CDR2 is SNTAGT. This CDR3 reads CASRGAGAKSSYNEQFF. Here the CDR3 DNA reads TGTGCCAGCAGGGGGGCCGGGGCGAAAAGCTCCTACAATGAGCAGTTCTTC.

The rearrangement links TRBV7-2 to TRBJ2-7; a weak D match, TRBD1 (6 bases). V shed 4 bases and J shed 3 bases, with 13 bases lying between them. CDR1 is SGHTA and CDR2 is FQGNSA in the germline V gene. The CDR3 runs 14 residues. In nucleotides, the CDR3 is TGTGCCAGCAGCTCCTTTGGGGGCCTCTACGAGCAGTACTTC. Protein product: CASSSFGGLYEQYF. Full variable domain (rest looked up from reference TRBV7-2 and TRBJ2-7): GAGVSQSPSNKVTEKGKDVELRCDPISGHTALYWYRQSLGQGLEFLIYFQGNSAPDKSGLPSDRFSAERTGGSVSTLTIQRTQQEDSAVYLCASSSFGGLYEQYFGPGTRLTVT.

The chain joins TRBV5-1 to TRBJ2-7; TRBD2 aligns across 11 bases. V shed 0 bases and J 2 bases; nucleotides not matched to a gene: 4. This CDR3 spans 16 amino acids. CDR1 and CDR2 from the germline V gene are SGHRS and YFSETQ. The CDR3 loop reads CASSLGLAGGAYEQYF. The DNA for the CDR3 is TGCGCCAGCAGCTTGGGTCTAGCGGGAGGCGCCTACGAGCAGTACTTC.

The genes are TRBV19 and TRBJ2-4; the D gene is possibly TRBD1 (6 bases). Looked up from germline, CDR1 is LNHDA and CDR2 is SQIVND (reference sequence). V was clipped by 6 bases and J by 6 bases, with 24 bases between them. The CDR3 extends over 17 amino acids. Written as DNA, the CDR3 is TGTGCCAGTAGATCTCGGGGTGTGGCAGGGGACGGAAACATTCAGTACTTC. Its protein product is CASRSRGVAGDGNIQYF.

This sequence joins TRBV6-6 and TRBJ2-7; no firm D call. V was trimmed by 7 bases and J by 3 bases, leaving 7 bases between them. CDR3 length: 11 residues. Germline V gene sequence: CDR1 MNHNY, CDR2 SVGAGI (reference sequence). The CDR3, as DNA: TGTGCCAGCACCTTGAGCTACGAGCAGTACTTC. It translates to CASTLSYEQYF.

The CDR3 DNA sequence: TGTGCCACCAGCAGAGATGAGAGGGTGGATTCGTCCGAGCAGTACTTC. It specifies CATSRDERVDSSEQYF. This chain links TRBV15 with TRBJ2-7; possibly TRBD2 for D (5 bases). The V end was cut by 0 bases, the J end by 6 bases, with 18 bases between. The V gene's germline CDR1 is LNHNV and CDR2 YYDKDF (reference sequence). CDR3 length: 16 residues.

The chain carries TRBV10-1 and TRBJ2-1; 8 bases match TRBD1. J gave up 6 bases and V 4 bases, and 8 bases lay outside the gene matches. CDR3 length: 15 residues. Germline V gene sequence: CDR1 WNHNN, CDR2 SYGVQD (reference sequence). The CDR3 DNA reads TGCGCCAGCAGTGGGTTCGGACAGGGTGGCAATGAGCAGTTCTTC. This encodes CASSGFGQGGNEQFF.

The chain uses TRBV5-1 and TRBJ2-7; D might be TRBD2 (6 bases). Trimming left V 4 bases short and J 7 bases short, with 21 bases between. Germline CDR1 SGHRS, CDR2 YFSETQ. CDR3 size: 15 residues. CDR3 in amino acids: CASSPITQVEGEQYF. CDR3 nucleotide sequence: TGCGCCAGCAGCCCTATTACCCAGGTGGAGGGGGAGCAGTACTTC.

The chain has TRBV11-2 and TRBJ2-1; 10 bases agree with TRBD2. The length of the CDR3 is 15 residues. Germline trimming cut 1 base from V and 6 bases from J; bases unmatched to any gene: 3. Germline V gene data show CDR1 as SGHAT and CDR2 as FQNNGV. The CDR3 is CASSLAAGGPNEQFF. The CDR3 region has the DNA TGTGCCAGCAGCTTAGCAGCGGGAGGGCCCAATGAGCAGTTCTTC.

V and J are TRBV7-2 and TRBJ2-3; TRBD2 aligns across 8 bases. Unmatched junction bases numbered 6, after V lost 2 bases and J lost 5 bases. The CDR3 sequence is 15 residues long. Germline V gene lookup returns CDR1 SGHTA and CDR2 FQGNSA. The CDR3 DNA sequence: TGTGCCAGCAGCTTAATGCTAGCGGGTGGAGATACGCAGTATTTT. Its translation is CASSLMLAGGDTQYF.

The CDR3 here is CAWSVGGGEQYF. The CDR3 DNA is TGTGCCTGGAGTGTTGGGGGGGGAGAGCAGTACTTC. The V gene is TRBV30, the J gene TRBJ2-5, with TRBD2 matching over 7 bases. V lost 0 bases and J lost 11; bases outside the gene matches: 6. This CDR3 spans 12 amino acids. Germline CDR1 is GTSNPN and CDR2 is SVGIG (reference sequence).

V gene TRBV6-5 combines with J gene TRBJ1-1; tentatively, D is TRBD1 (6 bases). This CDR3 has 14 amino acids. The V end lost 7 bases, the J end lost 5 bases, and 17 bases lay between the germline ends. Germline V gives CDR1 MNHEY, CDR2 SVGAGI. In nucleotides, the CDR3 is TGTGCCAGCACTATCTCGACAGGTGGTACTGAAGCTTTCTTT. Protein: CASTISTGGTEAFF.